This T cell receptor (beta chain) was captured in a study of identical twins. Overall study results and limits: Memory repertoires lacked the insertion deficit that abundant cord blood beta clonotypes showed. Models underpredicted monozygotic twin sharing of out-of-frame TCR alpha.

With template switching, a universal primer site was added, and the cDNA carried unique molecular identifiers. TCRdb re-called the 5' RACE reads through MiXCR, storing one row per CDR3 protein. In the table there are under 900,000 distinct CDR3 sequences, 9% to 15% of which are singletons. A few counts support this clonotype. Antigen unknown. The V and J ends lost 6 bases and 4 bases respectively, with 13 bases between them. Germline V gene lookup returns CDR1 ENHRY and CDR2 SYGVKD. The CDR3 is 13 residues long. Another study also made use of these data, one on yellow fever vaccine responses in identical twins. That paper adds: Reports say the vaccine T cell response in twins looked partly convergent and partly personalized.

This clonotype was sampled from a woman aged 18-29 years in good health. J is TRBJ2-7 and V is TRBV10-3; D is tentatively TRBD1 or TRBD2 (5 bases each). Source material: PBMCs. Written as DNA, the CDR3 is TGTGCCATCAGCGACGGGACGACTTACGAGCAGTACGTC. It yields the protein CAISDGTTYEQYV.